The clone carrying this T cell receptor (beta chain) was seen only a few times. Method: immunoSEQ multiplex PCR; TCRdb's copy keeps in-frame clones and lacks some. The sample records around 10,000 clones, 80% to 95% being singletons. CDR3 length: 17 amino acids. V lost 0 bases, J lost 3 bases, and 10 bases stayed unmatched. Germline values: CDR1 SGDLS, CDR2 YYNGEE. The sample comes from a study of graft-versus-host responses after intestinal transplantation. In the study overall: Recipients were all induced with anti-thymocyte globulin, then given tacrolimus and steroids for 3 to 4 years.

The receptor's source is a human patient who received an intestinal transplant, so some T cells may come from the graft donor. This chain uses TRBV9 with TRBJ2-7; TRBD1 aligns across 9 bases. This specimen consisted of PBMCs, obtained about 70 days after transplant. CDR3 DNA sequence: TGTGCCAGCAGCGTAGCTACTGGGGGGACAGGGATCTACGAGCAGTACTTC. Translating it yields CASSVATGGTGIYEQYF.